Presented here are 25 T cell receptor beta chains from one specimen sequenced in a study of OX40 agonist ivuxolimab in advanced cancers. This table comes from immunoSEQ multiplex PCR, and its TCRdb copy is limited to in-frame clones, with some not included. The sample includes around 30,000 clones, about four fifths of them seen just once. The sequenced sample was CD4+ or CD8+ T cells sorted from blood, obtained in a trial of the OX40 agonist ivuxolimab. These TCRs come from an adult with an advanced solid tumor such as melanoma, head and neck, liver or kidney cancer.

This chain uses TRBV4-2 with TRBJ1-5, with 7 nucleotides matching TRBD1. Germline loops: CDR1 LGHNA, CDR2 YNFKEQ. V lost 8 bases, J lost 5 bases, and 9 bases stayed unmatched. The CDR3 has 14 residues. As DNA, the CDR3 is TGTGCCAGCGGAGGGGACAGTACATATCAGCCCCAGCATTTT. This gives the protein CASGGDSTYQPQHF.

The chain is built from TRBV19 and TRBJ2-3; the match to TRBD2 covers 11 bases. The CDR3 spans 19 residues. The J segment lost 6 bases and the V segment lost 6 bases, leaving 20 bases of the junction unmatched. CDR1 and CDR2 from the germline V gene are LNHDA and SQIVND (reference sequence). The DNA of the CDR3 is TGTGCCAGTAGGCCTCGGACACACACCTTTAGCGGGAGGGCCGATACGCAGTATTTT. It is translated as CASRPRTHTFSGRADTQYF.

The chain employs TRBV5-1 and TRBJ2-2; 8 bases map to TRBD1. CDR1 and CDR2 from the germline V gene are SGHRS and YFSETQ. The length of the CDR3 is 15 residues. Losses at the gene ends were 4 bases for V and 3 bases for J; bases not matched to a gene: 5. CDR3 loop: CASSTRGPDTGELFF. The CDR3 DNA is TGCGCCAGCAGCACCAGGGGGCCGGACACCGGGGAGCTGTTTTTT.

The chain is built from TRBV11-2 and TRBJ2-7; 8 bases line up with TRBD1. CDR1 is SGHAT, CDR2 FQNNGV, per germline. The junction had 3 bases not matched to a gene; V was cut back by 1 base and J by 1 base. The length of the CDR3 is 15 residues. The CDR3 reads CASSLGGQESYEQYF. CDR3 in DNA: TGTGCCAGCAGCTTAGGGGGACAGGAGTCCTACGAGCAGTACTTC.

The chain employs TRBV4-1 and TRBJ2-2, with TRBD2 matching 9 bases. CDR1 and CDR2 from the germline V gene are MGHRA and YSYEKL. The ends lost 3 bases at V and 1 base at J; junction bases unmatched: 6. The CDR3 sequence is 17 residues long. CDR3 sequence (DNA): TGCGCCAGCAGCCAGGATCCGACTAGCGGGAACACCGGGGAGCTGTTTTTT. It yields the protein CASSQDPTSGNTGELFF.

The chain uses TRBV29-1 and TRBJ2-5, with D possibly matching TRBD1 (7 bases). The V gene's germline CDR1 is SQVTM and CDR2 ANQGSEA. CDR3 length: 12 residues. The V end was cut by 7 bases, the J end by 5 bases, with 14 bases between. Here the CDR3 DNA reads TGCAGCGGACGGACAGGAGGGGAGACCCAGTACTTC. Its protein is CSGRTGGETQYF.

The rearrangement joins TRBV19 to TRBJ1-5; D is perhaps TRBD1 (5 bases). V lost 4 bases to trimming and J lost 2 bases, with 15 bases between them. The V gene's germline CDR1 is LNHDA and CDR2 SQIVND (reference sequence). The CDR3 loop spans 16 amino acids. CDR3 amino acids: CASSTSLGDGNQPQHF. As DNA, the CDR3 is TGTGCCAGTAGTACCTCATTAGGGGACGGCAATCAGCCCCAGCATTTT.

This clone was detected only a few times. The chain carries TRBV28 and TRBJ2-1; unclear D gene. This CDR3 has 15 residues. The germline gives CDR1 MDHEN, CDR2 SYDVKM. V lost 8 bases and J 0 bases, leaving 14 bases between the germline ends. This chain's CDR3 is CASRPAGISYNEQFF. In DNA, the CDR3 is TGTGCCAGCCGCCCGGCTGGAATCTCCTACAATGAGCAGTTCTTC.

The rearrangement links TRBV7-9 to TRBJ2-7, with D unclear. Deletions cut 5 bases from V and 0 bases from J, with 5 bases between. Germline V lookup: CDR1 SEHNR, CDR2 FQNEAQ (reference sequence). The CDR3 is 12 amino acids. The CDR3 protein is CASSDSSYEQYF. CDR3 nucleotides: TGTGCCAGCAGCGATTCCTCCTACGAGCAGTACTTC.

The V call is TRBV28, the J call TRBJ1-1, with 10 bases matching TRBD1. Germline values: CDR1 MDHEN, CDR2 SYDVKM. The J segment lost 5 bases and the V segment lost 5 bases, leaving 11 bases of the junction unmatched. The length of the CDR3 is 16 residues. CDR3 DNA: TGTGCCAGCAGTCAGGACAGGGGGTATTTTATGACTGAAGCTTTCTTT. Amino acids: CASSQDRGYFMTEAFF.

V usage is TRBV30 and J usage is TRBJ2-2; D is uncertain. Trimming took 7 bases from V and 6 from J, leaving 15 bases between them. Germline CDR1 is GTSNPN and CDR2 is SVGIG (reference sequence). The CDR3 loop spans 13 amino acids. The CDR3: CASYRLGSGELFF. CDR3 sequence (DNA): TGTGCCTCCTACCGGCTGGGATCCGGGGAGCTGTTTTTT.

This clone was observed a handful of times. The rearrangement uses TRBV30 and TRBJ1-2; D is ambiguous. Germline V gene lookup returns CDR1 GTSNPN and CDR2 SVGIG (reference sequence). V lost 2 bases and J lost 4, with 14 bases in between. The CDR3 spans 14 residues. As DNA, the CDR3 is TGTGCCTGGAGTAATGGGCTTTATACCTATGGCTACACCTTC. It is translated as CAWSNGLYTYGYTF.

This clone appeared a single time. The chain links TRBV4-3 to TRBJ2-7, with TRBD1 matching 8 bases. Germline CDR1 is LGHNA and CDR2 is YSLEER. The junction had 8 bases not matched to a gene; V was cut back by 3 bases and J by 4 bases. This CDR3 comprises 15 residues. This chain's CDR3 is CASSQGQVKRYEQYF. CDR3 nucleotides: TGCGCCAGCAGCCAGGGACAGGTTAAGCGTTACGAGCAGTACTTC.

The V gene is TRBV7-9, the J gene TRBJ2-3; 12 bases are shared with TRBD1. The CDR3 consists of 16 residues. The trim removed 4 bases at V and 4 bases at J, leaving 6 bases unmatched. The germline gives CDR1 SEHNR, CDR2 FQNEAQ (reference sequence). CDR3 sequence (DNA): TGTGCCAGCAGCTCCGCCGGGACAGGGGGCCCAGATACGCAGTATTTT. It codes for CASSSAGTGGPDTQYF.

V is TRBV28 and J is TRBJ1-1, with no clear D. The V end was cut by 4 bases, the J end by 8 bases, with 11 bases between. Germline V CDR1 and CDR2: MDHEN, SYDVKM. The CDR3 runs to 12 residues. This chain's CDR3 is CASSWTVDEAFF. The CDR3 DNA sequence: TGTGCCAGCAGTTGGACGGTTGACGAAGCTTTCTTT.

The chain carries TRBV7-2 and TRBJ2-1, with 9 positions matching TRBD1. V shed 10 bases, J shed 9 bases, and the junction held 16 bases outside the gene matches. Germline V gene lookup returns CDR1 SGHTA and CDR2 FQGNSA. The CDR3 is 15 amino acids. The CDR3 sequence is CANGAGTGRNGEQFF. CDR3 DNA: TGTGCCAACGGAGCCGGGACAGGGAGGAATGGTGAGCAGTTCTTC.

The V and J genes are TRBV11-3 and TRBJ2-5; 7 nucleotides match TRBD2. Losses at the gene ends were 1 base for V and 4 bases for J; bases not matched to a gene: 6. Germline V gene sequence: CDR1 SGHNT, CDR2 YENEEA. The CDR3 is made up of 15 amino acids. DNA of the CDR3: TGTGCCAGCAGCTTAGTGAGCGGGGCCGGAGAGACCCAGTACTTC. As protein: CASSLVSGAGETQYF.

This clone was recorded many times. This chain links TRBV4-1 with TRBJ1-2; D may be TRBD1 (6 bases). The CDR3 length is 15 residues. Trimming pared 1 base from V and 6 bases from J, leaving 15 bases between. Germline CDR1 is MGHRA and CDR2 is YSYEKL. The CDR3 DNA follows: TGCGCCAGCAGCCAAGGGCTCGGGGGCGCCCATGGCTACACCTTC. This encodes CASSQGLGGAHGYTF.

This clone was detected a few times. V usage is TRBV29-1 and J usage is TRBJ1-2, with D unresolved. The germline V gene has CDR1 SQVTM and CDR2 ANQGSEA. With 4 bases removed from V and 3 bases from J, the gap between germline ends came to 12 bases. The CDR3 runs to 13 residues. As DNA, the CDR3 is TGCAGCGTTGTACCTCCCGAGGACTATGGCTACACCTTC. It codes for CSVVPPEDYGYTF.

The chain couples TRBV27 to TRBJ2-1; D is possibly TRBD2 (5 bases). The CDR3 spans 14 residues. V lost 3 bases and J 0 bases, leaving 6 bases between the germline ends. Per germline, CDR1 MNHEY and CDR2 SMNVEV (reference sequence). DNA for the CDR3: TGTGCCAGCAGTTTGGGGAGCTCCTACAATGAGCAGTTCTTC. It translates to CASSLGSSYNEQFF.

This sequence joins TRBV7-9 and TRBJ2-5; D is perhaps TRBD1 (6 bases). The CDR3 runs 16 residues. Germline CDR1 and CDR2: SEHNR and FQNEAQ (reference sequence). The V gene lost 1 base and the J gene lost 2 bases, with 14 bases spanning the gap. The CDR3 sequence: CASSLGQAYPQETQYF. The CDR3 region has the DNA TGTGCCAGCAGCTTAGGACAGGCGTACCCTCAAGAGACCCAGTACTTC.

The chain combines TRBV28 with TRBJ2-7; D uncertain. Germline V gives CDR1 MDHEN, CDR2 SYDVKM. The V gene lost 5 bases and the J gene lost 4 bases, with 15 bases spanning the gap. This CDR3 is 14 amino acids long. The CDR3 region has the DNA TGTGCCAGCAGTCCCCGGGTCCTGCCGTACGAGCAGTACTTC. This translates into CASSPRVLPYEQYF. Looking up the rest from reference TRBV28 and TRBJ2-7 gives the full variable domain: DVKVTQSSRYLVKRTGEKVFLECVQDMDHENMFWYRQDPGLGLRLIYFSYDVKMKEKGDIPEGYSVSREKKERFSLILESASTNQTSMYLCASSPRVLPYEQYFGPGTRLTVT.

This clone was counted between two and nine times. The chain is built from TRBV7-9 and TRBJ1-5, with 10 bases lining up with TRBD1. There are 14 residues in the CDR3. The junction had 0 bases not matched to a gene; V was cut back by 3 bases and J by 4 bases. Germline CDR1 is SEHNR and CDR2 is FQNEAQ (reference sequence). CDR3 region: CASSLGQGNQPQHF. The DNA of the CDR3 is TGTGCCAGCAGCTTGGGACAGGGGAATCAGCCCCAGCATTTT. The variable domain in full, with the rest retrieved from reference TRBV7-9 and TRBJ1-5, is DTGVSQNPRHKITKRGQNVTFRCDPISEHNRLYWYRQTLGQGPEFLTYFQNEAQLEKSRLLSDRFSAERPKGSFSTLEIQRTEQGDSAMYLCASSLGQGNQPQHFGDGTRLSIL.

The J gene is TRBJ2-7, the V gene TRBV5-5; 9 nucleotides match TRBD1. Germline CDR1 SGHKS, CDR2 YYEKEE (reference sequence). V trimming: 1 base; J trimming: 4 bases; junction bases outside the gene matches: 3. This CDR3 is 14 amino acids long. DNA of the CDR3: TGTGCCAGCAGCTTGAGGGGGACAGGGTACGAGCAGTACTTC. It translates to CASSLRGTGYEQYF.

The J gene is TRBJ1-5, the V gene TRBV6-5; no clear D. Between the trimmed V and J ends, which lost 0 bases and 1 base, there was a span of 4 bases. Germline values: CDR1 MNHEY, CDR2 SVGAGI. The CDR3 consists of 14 residues. As DNA, the CDR3 is TGTGCCAGCAGTTACTCGGGAAGCAATCAGCCCCAGCATTTT. Translating it yields CASSYSGSNQPQHF.